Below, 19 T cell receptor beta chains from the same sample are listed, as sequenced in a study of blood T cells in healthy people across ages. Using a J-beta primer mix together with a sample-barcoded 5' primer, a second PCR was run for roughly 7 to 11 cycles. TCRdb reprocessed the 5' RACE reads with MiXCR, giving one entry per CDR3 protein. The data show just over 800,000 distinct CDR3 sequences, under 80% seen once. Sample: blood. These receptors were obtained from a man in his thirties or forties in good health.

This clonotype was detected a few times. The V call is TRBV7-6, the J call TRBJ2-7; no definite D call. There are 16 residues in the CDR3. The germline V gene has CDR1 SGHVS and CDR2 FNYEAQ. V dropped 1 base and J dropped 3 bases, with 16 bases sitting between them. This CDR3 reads CASSLEPKHGYYEQYF. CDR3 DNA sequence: TGTGCCAGCAGCTTAGAGCCTAAACATGGTTACTACGAGCAGTACTTC.

The CDR3 here is CSARDLGVVSFTGELFF. Written as DNA, the CDR3 is TGCAGTGCTAGAGATCTCGGAGTCGTTTCATTCACCGGGGAGCTGTTTTTT. The rearrangement uses TRBV20-1 and TRBJ2-2; D gene uncertain. Per the germline V gene, CDR1 is DFQATT and CDR2 is SNEGSKA (reference sequence). V lost 0 bases, J lost 4 bases, and 18 bases lay in between. This CDR3 has 17 residues.

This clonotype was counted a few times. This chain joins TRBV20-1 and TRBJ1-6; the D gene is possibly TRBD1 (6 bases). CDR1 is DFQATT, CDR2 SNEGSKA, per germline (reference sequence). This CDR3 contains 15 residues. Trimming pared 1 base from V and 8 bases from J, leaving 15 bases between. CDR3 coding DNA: TGCAGTGCTAGAGGCTTTGGCGGGGGCGATTCACCCCTCCACTTT. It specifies CSARGFGGGDSPLHF.

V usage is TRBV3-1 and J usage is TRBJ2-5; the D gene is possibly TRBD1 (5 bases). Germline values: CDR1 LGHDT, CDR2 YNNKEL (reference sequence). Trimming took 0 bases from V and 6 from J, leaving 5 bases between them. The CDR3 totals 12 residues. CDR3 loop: CASSQEGQTQYF. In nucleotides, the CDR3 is TGTGCCAGCAGCCAAGAGGGGCAGACCCAGTACTTC.

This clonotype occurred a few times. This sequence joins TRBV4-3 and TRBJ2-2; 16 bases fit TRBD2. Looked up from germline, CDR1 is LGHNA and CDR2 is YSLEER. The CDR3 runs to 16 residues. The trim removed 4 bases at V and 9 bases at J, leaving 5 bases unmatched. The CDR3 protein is CASSPGTSGGGWELFF. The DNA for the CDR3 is TGCGCCAGCAGCCCCGGGACTAGCGGGGGGGGCTGGGAGCTGTTTTTT.

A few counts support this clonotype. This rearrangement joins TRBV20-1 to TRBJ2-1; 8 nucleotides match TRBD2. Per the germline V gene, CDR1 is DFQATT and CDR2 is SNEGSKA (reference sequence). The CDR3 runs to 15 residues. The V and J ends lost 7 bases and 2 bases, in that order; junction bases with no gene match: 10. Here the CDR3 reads CSGPPGLGTYNEQFF. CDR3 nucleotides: TGCAGTGGTCCCCCGGGACTAGGGACCTACAATGAGCAGTTCTTC.

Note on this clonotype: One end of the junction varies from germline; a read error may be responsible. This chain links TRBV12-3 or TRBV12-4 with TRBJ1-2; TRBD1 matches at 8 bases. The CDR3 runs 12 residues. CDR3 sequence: CAIRGQAYGHTF. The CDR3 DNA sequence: TGTGCCATCAGGGGACAGGCCTATGGCCACACCTTC.

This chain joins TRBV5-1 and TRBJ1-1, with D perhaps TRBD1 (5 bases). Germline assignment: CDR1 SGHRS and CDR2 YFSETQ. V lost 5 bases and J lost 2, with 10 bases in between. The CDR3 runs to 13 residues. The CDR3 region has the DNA TGCGCCAGCAGACTGGGGGTCAACACTGAAGCTTTCTTT. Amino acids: CASRLGVNTEAFF.

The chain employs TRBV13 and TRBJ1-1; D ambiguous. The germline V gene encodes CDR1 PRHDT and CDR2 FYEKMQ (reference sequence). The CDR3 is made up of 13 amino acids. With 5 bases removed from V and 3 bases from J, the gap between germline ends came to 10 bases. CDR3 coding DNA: TGTGCCAGCAGCGCTGGGGTCTACACTGAAGCTTTCTTT. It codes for CASSAGVYTEAFF.

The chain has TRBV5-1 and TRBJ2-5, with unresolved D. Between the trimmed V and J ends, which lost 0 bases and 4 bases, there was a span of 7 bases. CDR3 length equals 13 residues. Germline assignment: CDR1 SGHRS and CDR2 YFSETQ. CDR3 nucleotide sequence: TGCGCCAGCAGCTTGGTAGACGGAGAGACCCAGTACTTC. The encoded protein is CASSLVDGETQYF.

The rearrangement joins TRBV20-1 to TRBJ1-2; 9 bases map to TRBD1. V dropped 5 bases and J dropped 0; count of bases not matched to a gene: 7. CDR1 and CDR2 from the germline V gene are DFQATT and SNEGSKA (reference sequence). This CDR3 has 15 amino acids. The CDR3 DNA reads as TGCAGTGCTGACCAGAGGGACAGGGCTAACTATGGCTACACCTTC. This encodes CSADQRDRANYGYTF.

The CDR3 bases are TGTGCCAGCAGCTTAGCTGGGGGCCGCGGTTATGGCTACACCTTC. Protein: CASSLAGGRGYGYTF. The gene calls are TRBV7-2 and TRBJ1-2, with D possibly TRBD1 on 6 matching bases. The V gene lost 0 bases and the J gene lost 5 bases, with 13 bases spanning the gap. The CDR3 runs to 15 residues. Germline CDR1 and CDR2: SGHTA and FQGNSA.

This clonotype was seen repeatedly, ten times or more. The CDR3 reads CASSQMGADTQYF. Written as DNA, the CDR3 is TGCGCCAGCAGCCAGATGGGGGCGGATACGCAGTATTTT. The J gene is TRBJ2-3, the V gene TRBV4-3, with D possibly being TRBD1 (6 bases). The CDR3 runs to 13 residues. The germline CDR1 and CDR2 sequences are LGHNA and YSLEER. V shed 3 bases and J shed 6 bases, with 10 bases lying between them.

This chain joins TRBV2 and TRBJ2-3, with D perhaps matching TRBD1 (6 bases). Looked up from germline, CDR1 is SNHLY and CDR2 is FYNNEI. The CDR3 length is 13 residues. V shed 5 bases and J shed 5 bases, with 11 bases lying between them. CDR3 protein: CASSRGSQDTQYF. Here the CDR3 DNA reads TGTGCCAGCAGTAGGGGGTCCCAAGATACGCAGTATTTT.

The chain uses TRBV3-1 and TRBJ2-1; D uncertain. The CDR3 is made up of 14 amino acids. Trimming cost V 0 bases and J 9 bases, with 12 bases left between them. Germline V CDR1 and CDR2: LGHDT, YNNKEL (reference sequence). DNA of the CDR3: TGTGCCAGCAGCCAAGATGCTCTCCGCAGTGAGCAGTTCTTC. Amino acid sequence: CASSQDALRSEQFF.

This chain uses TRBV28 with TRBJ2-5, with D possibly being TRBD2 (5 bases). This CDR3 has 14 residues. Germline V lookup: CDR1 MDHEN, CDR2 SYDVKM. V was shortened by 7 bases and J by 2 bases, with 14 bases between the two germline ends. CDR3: CASMGVSGQETQYF. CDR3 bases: TGTGCCAGCATGGGTGTGAGCGGACAAGAGACCCAGTACTTC.

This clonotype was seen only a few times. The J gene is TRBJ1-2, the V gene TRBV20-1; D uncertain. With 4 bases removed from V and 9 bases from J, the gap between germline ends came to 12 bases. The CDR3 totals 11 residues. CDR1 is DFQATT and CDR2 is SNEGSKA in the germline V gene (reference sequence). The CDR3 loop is CSATGPSSYTF. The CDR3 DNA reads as TGCAGTGCTACAGGTCCCTCCAGCTACACCTTC.

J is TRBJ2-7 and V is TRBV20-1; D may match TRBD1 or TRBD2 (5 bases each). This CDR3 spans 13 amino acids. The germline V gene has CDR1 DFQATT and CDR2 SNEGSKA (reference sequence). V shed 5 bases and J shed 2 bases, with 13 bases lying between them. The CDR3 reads CSAPPGGTYEQYF. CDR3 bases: TGCAGTGCTCCCCCTGGGGGAACCTACGAGCAGTACTTC.

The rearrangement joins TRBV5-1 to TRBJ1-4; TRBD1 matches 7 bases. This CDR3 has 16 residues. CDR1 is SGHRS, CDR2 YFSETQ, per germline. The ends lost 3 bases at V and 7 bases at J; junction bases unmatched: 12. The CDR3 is CASSSGPGQAGEKLFF. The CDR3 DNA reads TGCGCCAGCAGCTCTGGGCCCGGACAGGCGGGTGAAAAACTGTTTTTT.